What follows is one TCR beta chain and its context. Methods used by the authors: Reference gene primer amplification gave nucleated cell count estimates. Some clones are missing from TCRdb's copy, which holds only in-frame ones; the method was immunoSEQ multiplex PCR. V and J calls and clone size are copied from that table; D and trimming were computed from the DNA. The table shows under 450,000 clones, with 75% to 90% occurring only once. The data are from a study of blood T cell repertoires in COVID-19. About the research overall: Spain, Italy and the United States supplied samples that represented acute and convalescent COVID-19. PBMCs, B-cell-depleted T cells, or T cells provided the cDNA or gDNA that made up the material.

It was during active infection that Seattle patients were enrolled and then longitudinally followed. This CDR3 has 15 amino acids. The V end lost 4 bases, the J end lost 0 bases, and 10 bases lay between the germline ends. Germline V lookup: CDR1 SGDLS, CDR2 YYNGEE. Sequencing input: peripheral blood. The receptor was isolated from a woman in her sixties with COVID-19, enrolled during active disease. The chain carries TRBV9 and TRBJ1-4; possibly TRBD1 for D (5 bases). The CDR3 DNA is TGTGCCAGCAGCCCCCAGGGCACAACTAATGAAAAACTGTTTTTT. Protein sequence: CASSPQGTTNEKLFF.